These 27 T cell receptor beta chains originate from one sample sequenced in a study of T cells in Graves' hyperthyroidism and ophthalmopathy. Researchers took RNA transcripts and amplified the TCR beta CDR3 regions from them. First-round RT-PCR of the TCR CDR3 relied on the HTBI primer set. TCRdb called the multiplex PCR reads again in MiXCR, with one record for every CDR3 protein. This sample carries a few hundred thousand distinct CDR3 sequences, more than 20% of them seen once, and the ten largest clones take around 79%. The sample taken for sequencing was blood. These receptors were collected from a man over 45 with Graves' hyperthyroidism.

This clonotype was seen a handful of times. The rearrangement uses TRBV20-1 and TRBJ2-2; D is possibly TRBD2 (6 bases). From germline, CDR1 is DFQATT and CDR2 SNEGSKA (reference sequence). The V end was cut by 0 bases, the J end by 1 base, with 15 bases between. This CDR3 spans 17 amino acids. Here the CDR3 DNA reads TGCAGTGCTAGAGATAATAGGGCGGGAAGGAACACCGGGGAGCTGTTTTTT. It yields the protein CSARDNRAGRNTGELFF.

V and J are TRBV5-1 and TRBJ2-7; tentatively, D is TRBD2 (5 bases). Trimming shortened V by 1 base and J by 0 bases, and 11 bases separated the two germline ends. The germline CDR1 and CDR2 sequences are SGHRS and YFSETQ. The CDR3 covers 15 residues. The CDR3 DNA is TGCGCCAGCAGCTTGAGCGGAGTAAGCTCCTACGAGCAGTACTTC. Protein sequence: CASSLSGVSSYEQYF. The variable domain in full, completed from reference TRBV5-1 and TRBJ2-7, reads KAGVTQTPRYLIKTRGQQVTLSCSPISGHRSVSWYQQTPGQGLQFLFEYFSETQRNKGNFPGRFSGRQFSNSRSEMNVSTLELGDSALYLCASSLSGVSSYEQYFGPGTRLTVT.

This clonotype was recorded at least ten times. The rearrangement links TRBV28 to TRBJ1-5, with 12 bases that match TRBD1. The CDR3 is 18 residues long. The trim removed 5 bases at V and 3 bases at J, leaving 11 bases unmatched. CDR1 and CDR2 (germline): MDHEN, SYDVKM. The CDR3 is CASSGSWDRGRDNQPQHF. The CDR3 DNA reads TGTGCCAGCAGTGGAAGTTGGGACAGGGGGCGCGACAATCAGCCCCAGCATTTT. The full variable domain, its missing parts supplied by reference TRBV28 and TRBJ1-5, is DVKVTQSSRYLVKRTGEKVFLECVQDMDHENMFWYRQDPGLGLRLIYFSYDVKMKEKGDIPEGYSVSREKKERFSLILESASTNQTSMYLCASSGSWDRGRDNQPQHFGDGTRLSIL.

A note on this clonotype: Being one base from a much bigger clone, this may be a read error. The J gene is TRBJ2-5, the V gene TRBV11-1; D gene ambiguous. The CDR3 runs to 16 residues. Trimming shortened V by 4 bases and J by 4 bases, and 19 bases separated the two germline ends. Looked up from germline, CDR1 is SGHAT and CDR2 is FQDESV (reference sequence). The chain's CDR3 is CASSSRFGEESETQYF. The DNA of the CDR3 is TGTGCCAGCAGCTCGAGATTTGGGGAAGAATCAGAGACCCAGTACTTC.

The chain couples TRBV29-1 to TRBJ2-1; 8 bases agree with TRBD2. This CDR3 has 12 residues. Germline trimming cut 2 bases from V and 6 bases from J; bases unmatched to any gene: 0. Per germline, CDR1 SQVTM and CDR2 ANQGSEA. CDR3 residues: CSVETSGNEQFF. The CDR3 coding sequence is TGCAGCGTTGAAACTAGCGGCAATGAGCAGTTCTTC.

This clonotype was detected only a few times. This chain uses TRBV5-1 with TRBJ1-1; D is undetermined. The CDR3 contains 16 residues. Trimming shortened V by 4 bases and J by 0 bases, and 16 bases separated the two germline ends. CDR1 and CDR2 (germline): SGHRS, YFSETQ. CDR3: CASSRLEGPMNTEAFF. The CDR3 DNA follows: TGCGCCAGCAGCCGACTGGAGGGTCCCATGAACACTGAAGCTTTCTTT.

This clonotype was recorded at least ten times. V is TRBV2 and J is TRBJ2-5, with TRBD1 matching 7 bases. Germline CDR1 SNHLY, CDR2 FYNNEI. V dropped 3 bases and J dropped 5; count of bases not matched to a gene: 12. This CDR3 has 16 amino acids. The CDR3 protein is CASSDRRDSTGETQYF. As DNA, the CDR3 is TGTGCCAGCAGTGATCGCCGGGACAGTACTGGGGAGACCCAGTACTTC.

The sample holds a few counts of this clonotype. This rearrangement joins TRBV20-1 to TRBJ2-5; the match to TRBD2 covers 8 bases. Per germline, CDR1 DFQATT and CDR2 SNEGSKA (reference sequence). J gave up 6 bases and V 0 bases, and 6 bases lay outside the gene matches. This CDR3 is 14 amino acids long. In nucleotides, the CDR3 is TGCAGTGCTAGAGACTCGGGGGGGGCAAAGACCCAGTACTTC. It translates to CSARDSGGAKTQYF.

The chain links TRBV7-9 to TRBJ2-1; 9 bases fit TRBD1. Trimming took 4 bases from V and 2 from J; bases not matched to a gene: 6. CDR3 length equals 16 residues. Germline V CDR1 and CDR2: SEHNR, FQNEAQ (reference sequence). This CDR3 is CASSSGQGRTYNEQFF. The CDR3 DNA sequence: TGTGCCAGCAGCTCCGGACAGGGGAGGACCTACAATGAGCAGTTCTTC.

The gene calls are TRBV30 and TRBJ1-6; D may be TRBD1 (5 bases). This CDR3 comprises 18 residues. Per germline, CDR1 GTSNPN and CDR2 SVGIG (reference sequence). V lost 2 bases, J lost 3 bases, and 20 bases lay in between. CDR3 loop: CAWSLGREGHNYNSPLHF. DNA for the CDR3: TGTGCCTGGAGTCTTGGCAGGGAAGGGCACAACTATAATTCACCCCTCCACTTT.

Only a few counts were recorded for this clonotype. V is TRBV2 and J is TRBJ2-7; a weak D match, TRBD1 (5 bases). Germline CDR1 reads SNHLY; CDR2 reads FYNNEI. The CDR3 runs to 16 residues. Trimming left V 0 bases short and J 3 bases short, with 15 bases between. The CDR3, as DNA: TGTGCCAGCAGTGAAGCGTTAGCAGGGTTGGACTACGAGCAGTACTTC. Encoded protein: CASSEALAGLDYEQYF.

This clonotype turned up a few times. This chain connects TRBV27 to TRBJ1-2; 9 bases line up with TRBD1. Trimming took 5 bases from V and 7 from J; bases not matched to a gene: 11. Germline V gene data show CDR1 as MNHEY and CDR2 as SMNVEV (reference sequence). This CDR3 has 15 amino acids. CDR3 DNA: TGTGCCAGCAGTGCACCGGGACAGGGTAGGACTGGCTACACCTTC. Protein product: CASSAPGQGRTGYTF.

This clonotype turned up a few times. This is likely a read error, given that the CDR3 carries no conserved phenylalanine or tryptophan at its end. This chain joins TRBV7-6 and TRBJ2-7; 11 bases line up with TRBD1. Germline V lookup: CDR1 SGHVS, CDR2 FNYEAQ. V was pared by 5 bases and J by 5 bases, with 5 bases of the junction left unmatched. This CDR3 contains 14 residues. The CDR3 region is CASSKGQGENEQYL. CDR3 coding DNA: TGTGCCAGCAGCAAGGGACAGGGGGAGAACGAGCAGTACCTC.

This rearrangement joins TRBV20-1 to TRBJ2-7, with D perhaps given as TRBD1 or TRBD2 (5 bases each). The CDR3 loop spans 13 amino acids. The germline CDR1 and CDR2 sequences are DFQATT and SNEGSKA (reference sequence). V was cut by 4 bases and J by 6 bases, with 16 bases left in between. The CDR3 region has the DNA TGCAGTGCTACCGGGACGGGCGTCCCCGAGCAGTACTTC. Translation gives CSATGTGVPEQYF.

This chain joins TRBV20-1 and TRBJ2-1; TRBD2 matches at 11 bases. Germline trimming cut 0 bases from V and 11 bases from J; bases unmatched to any gene: 9. The CDR3 runs to 15 residues. Looked up from germline, CDR1 is DFQATT and CDR2 is SNEGSKA (reference sequence). CDR3 nucleotide sequence: TGCAGTGCTAGAGATCAAAGTGGGACTAGCGGAAAGCAGTTCTTC. It translates to CSARDQSGTSGKQFF.

The rearrangement links TRBV28 to TRBJ2-7, with D unclear. Trimming removed 2 bases from V and 3 bases from J, with 14 bases in between. The CDR3 has 15 residues. Germline loops: CDR1 MDHEN, CDR2 SYDVKM. The CDR3 sequence is CASSLGPSENYEQYF. The CDR3 region has the DNA TGTGCCAGCAGTTTAGGTCCATCGGAGAACTACGAGCAGTACTTC.

At least ten counts were recorded for this clonotype. The rearrangement joins TRBV5-1 to TRBJ2-5; either TRBD1 or TRBD2 may fit D (5 bases each). The CDR3 totals 15 residues. V lost 0 bases, J lost 2 bases, and 11 bases lay in between. Germline CDR1 is SGHRS and CDR2 is YFSETQ. CDR3 protein: CASSLEGTRQETQYF. The DNA for the CDR3 is TGCGCCAGCAGCTTGGAGGGGACCCGACAAGAGACCCAGTACTTC.

The chain carries TRBV29-1 and TRBJ2-7; weak D call: TRBD1 (6 bases). Germline V gives CDR1 SQVTM, CDR2 ANQGSEA. The length of the CDR3 is 14 residues. The germline V and J ends were trimmed by 7 bases and 2 bases, with 18 bases remaining between them. The CDR3 reads CSAKGQPGAYEQYF. The CDR3 region has the DNA TGCAGCGCCAAAGGACAGCCTGGAGCCTACGAGCAGTACTTC.

Comment on this clonotype: Given a much more abundant clone one base away, this may be a read error. V usage is TRBV18 and J usage is TRBJ2-7; 8 bases map to TRBD1. Looked up from germline, CDR1 is KGHSH and CDR2 is LQKENI. With 5 bases clipped from V and 0 bases from J, the junction kept 6 bases outside the gene matches. The CDR3 consists of 15 residues. The CDR3 DNA follows: TGTGCCAGCTCAAGGGACAGGAAGGGCTCCTACGAGCAGTACTTC. Translating gives CASSRDRKGSYEQYF.

Comment on this clonotype: The junction does not match germline at one end; this may be a read error. The chain links TRBV12-3 or TRBV12-4 to TRBJ2-7; D is ambiguous. The CDR3 extends over 13 amino acids. The CDR3 loop is CAGSLGVSYEQYF. In DNA form, the CDR3 reads TGTGCCGGCAGTTTAGGTGTCTCCTACGAGCAGTACTTC.

The rearrangement joins TRBV6-1 to TRBJ2-7; maybe TRBD1 (7 bases). Germline CDR1 MNHNS, CDR2 SASEGT. The CDR3 runs to 15 residues. The V end was cut by 6 bases, the J end by 2 bases, with 17 bases between. The chain's CDR3 is CASRLSGGGPYEQYF. In DNA form, the CDR3 reads TGTGCCAGCAGACTATCAGGGGGAGGCCCCTACGAGCAGTACTTC.

In DNA form, the CDR3 reads TGTGCCAGCCTTAAACAGACTAGCGACGATGAGCAGTTCTTC. Protein product: CASLKQTSDDEQFF. The chain joins TRBV9 to TRBJ2-1; 8 bases agree with TRBD2. With 7 bases clipped from V and 8 bases from J, the junction kept 11 bases outside the gene matches. Germline V CDR1 and CDR2: SGDLS, YYNGEE. The CDR3 runs 14 residues. Drawing the rest from reference TRBV9 and TRBJ2-1, the complete variable domain is DSGVTQTPKHLITATGQRVTLRCSPRSGDLSVYWYQQSLDQGLQFLIQYYNGEERAKGNILERFSAQQFPDLHSELNLSSLELGDSALYFCASLKQTSDDEQFFGPGTRLTVL.

Only one count was recorded for this clonotype. This chain joins TRBV7-2 and TRBJ2-3; D is possibly TRBD2 (5 bases). Germline CDR1 SGHTA, CDR2 FQGNSA. The CDR3 extends over 14 amino acids. Trimming left V 4 bases short and J 3 bases short, with 11 bases between. Written as DNA, the CDR3 is TGTGCCAGCAGCTGCCAAGCGGAGACAGATACGCAGTATTTT. Translating it yields CASSCQAETDTQYF. The complete variable domain, with remaining parts taken from reference TRBV7-2 and TRBJ2-3, reads GAGVSQSPSNKVTEKGKDVELRCDPISGHTALYWYRQSLGQGLEFLIYFQGNSAPDKSGLPSDRFSAERTGGSVSTLTIQRTQQEDSAVYLCASSCQAETDTQYFGPGTRLTVL.

This clonotype was recorded a few times. V usage is TRBV7-9 and J usage is TRBJ2-1, with 8 bases matching TRBD1. J gave up 4 bases and V 2 bases, and 13 bases lay outside the gene matches. The CDR3 consists of 18 residues. Per the germline V gene, CDR1 is SEHNR and CDR2 is FQNEAQ (reference sequence). CDR3 sequence reads: CASSLTPMTGEEYNEQFF. CDR3 bases: TGTGCCAGCAGCTTAACCCCAATGACAGGGGAGGAGTACAATGAGCAGTTCTTC.

This chain uses TRBV24-1 with TRBJ2-1; the D gene is possibly TRBD2 (5 bases). In germline, CDR1 is KGHDR, CDR2 SFDVKD. The CDR3 runs to 13 residues. Trimming removed 4 bases at V and 8 bases at J, with 11 bases between. The CDR3 loop reads CATSEPIGDEQFF. In DNA, the CDR3 is TGTGCCACCAGTGAGCCGATCGGGGATGAGCAGTTCTTC.

This clonotype was picked up many times. The chain joins TRBV2 to TRBJ2-1; no firm D call. Germline V gene data show CDR1 as SNHLY and CDR2 as FYNNEI. V gave up 6 bases and J gave up 9 bases, with 12 bases separating them. CDR3 size: 12 residues. The CDR3: CASSGPVTEQFF. In DNA, the CDR3 is TGTGCCAGCAGCGGACCCGTCACTGAGCAGTTCTTC.

Ten or more counts support this clonotype. The chain uses TRBV11-2 and TRBJ2-7; 10 positions match TRBD2. After removal of 5 bases from V and 5 bases from J, the junction contained 9 bases not matched to a gene. The CDR3 extends over 15 amino acids. Germline V gives CDR1 SGHAT, CDR2 FQNNGV. CDR3 bases: TGTGCCAGCAGCCCGCAGACTAGCGGGTTCAACGAGCAGTACTTC. Translated: CASSPQTSGFNEQYF.